What follows are 30 T cell receptor beta chains derived from one specimen sequenced in a study of blood T cell repertoires in COVID-19. TCRdb keeps only in-frame clones here, not all; method: immunoSEQ multiplex PCR. The sample holds roughly 90,000 clones, under 90% seen once. The sample taken for sequencing was peripheral blood. These receptor sequences come from a human donor with active COVID-19. The donor label of this sample is uncertain.

DNA of the CDR3: TGTGCCAGCAGTTACGGTCGGGGGGGTTTCAATGAGCAGTTCTTC. As protein: CASSYGRGGFNEQFF. This rearrangement joins TRBV6-5 to TRBJ2-1, with 8 bases lining up with TRBD2. J gave up 6 bases and V 2 bases, and 6 bases lay outside the gene matches. Germline loops: CDR1 MNHEY, CDR2 SVGAGI. The CDR3 has 15 amino acids.

The chain joins TRBV3-1 (or the pseudogene TRBV3-2) to TRBJ2-5; tentatively, D is TRBD1 (5 bases). Germline CDR1 and CDR2: LGHDT and YNNKEL (reference sequence). There are 15 residues in the CDR3. V dropped 0 bases and J dropped 2 bases, with 10 bases sitting between them. The CDR3 here is CASSQESGLQETQYF. CDR3 nucleotides: TGTGCCAGCAGCCAAGAATCAGGGCTGCAAGAGACCCAGTACTTC.

This rearrangement joins TRBV4-2 to TRBJ1-1, with 7 bases aligning to TRBD1. Germline V gene sequence: CDR1 LGHNA, CDR2 YNFKEQ. Unmatched junction bases numbered 7, after V lost 8 bases and J lost 1 base. CDR3 length equals 14 residues. The CDR3 region is CASSGGKKNTEAFF. CDR3 coding DNA: TGTGCCAGCTCAGGGGGGAAAAAGAACACTGAAGCTTTCTTT.

The genes are TRBV5-4 and TRBJ2-7; D ambiguous. There are 11 residues in the CDR3. Germline CDR1 reads SGHNT; CDR2 reads YYREEE (reference sequence). Trimming pared 2 bases from V and 7 bases from J, leaving 7 bases between. The CDR3 protein is CASSFSEEQYF. DNA of the CDR3: TGTGCCAGCAGCTTCTCAGAAGAGCAGTACTTC.

The chain carries TRBV27 and TRBJ2-2; tentative D call: TRBD2 (5 bases). The CDR3 runs to 13 residues. With 2 bases removed from V and 7 bases from J, the gap between germline ends came to 8 bases. The germline V gene has CDR1 MNHEY and CDR2 SMNVEV (reference sequence). The CDR3 DNA reads as TGTGCCAGCAGTTTACGAGGGTTCGGGGAGCTGTTTTTT. It yields the protein CASSLRGFGELFF.

The chain uses TRBV10-1 and TRBJ2-3; D may be TRBD2 (6 bases). Germline V gene sequence: CDR1 WNHNN, CDR2 SYGVQD (reference sequence). This CDR3 contains 14 residues. Trimming removed 0 bases at V and 4 bases at J, with 8 bases between. CDR3 nucleotides: TGCGCCAGCAGTGAGTCGAGGGACTCAGATACGCAGTATTTT. Translation gives CASSESRDSDTQYF.

J is TRBJ2-3 and V is TRBV7-9; no clear D. V lost 4 bases and J 4 bases, leaving 15 bases between the germline ends. Germline CDR1 and CDR2: SEHNR and FQNEAQ (reference sequence). The CDR3 consists of 15 residues. The CDR3 nucleotides are TGTGCCAGCAGCTACGGCTTGACTGACTCAGATACGCAGTATTTT. This sequence encodes CASSYGLTDSDTQYF.

The chain couples TRBV19 to TRBJ1-5; TRBD1 matches at 9 bases. V trimming: 10 bases; J trimming: 0 bases; junction bases outside the gene matches: 7. CDR1 and CDR2 from the germline V gene are LNHDA and SQIVND (reference sequence). This CDR3 spans 15 amino acids. CDR3 sequence (DNA): TGTGCCACCTCCGGGACAGGGATTAGCAATCAGCCCCAGCATTTT. It translates to CATSGTGISNQPQHF.

The genes are TRBV19 and TRBJ2-1; TRBD1 matches at 7 bases. The CDR3 spans 18 residues. With 3 bases clipped from V and 0 bases from J, the junction kept 11 bases outside the gene matches. Germline CDR1 is LNHDA and CDR2 is SQIVND (reference sequence). The CDR3 region has the DNA TGTGCCAGTAGTATTCCCGGGACAGCGGCACGCTCCTACAATGAGCAGTTCTTC. It encodes CASSIPGTAARSYNEQFF.

V and J are TRBV9 and TRBJ1-5, with D tentatively TRBD1 (6 bases). V lost 4 bases to trimming and J lost 6 bases, with 23 bases between them. The CDR3 consists of 17 residues. CDR1 is SGDLS, CDR2 YYNGEE, per germline. CDR3 sequence: CASSLPSRDNLSQPQHF. The DNA for the CDR3 is TGTGCCAGCAGCCTCCCGAGCCGGGACAATCTGAGTCAGCCCCAGCATTTT.

The chain carries TRBV9 and TRBJ2-3; 13 bases align to TRBD2. The CDR3 extends over 18 amino acids. V lost 0 bases to trimming and J lost 2 bases; unmatched junction nucleotides: 6. Germline V gene data show CDR1 as SGDLS and CDR2 as YYNGEE. CDR3 loop: CASSVAVTSGGYTDTQYF. The CDR3, as DNA: TGTGCCAGCAGCGTAGCCGTGACTAGCGGGGGGTACACAGATACGCAGTATTTT.

The chain employs TRBV2 and TRBJ1-5; D may be TRBD1 (6 bases). V was clipped by 4 bases and J by 2 bases, with 12 bases between them. Germline lookup yields CDR1 SNHLY and CDR2 FYNNEI. The CDR3 consists of 15 residues. In DNA form, the CDR3 reads TGTGCCAGCAGTGCGTCAGGGGTTGGCAATCAGCCCCAGCATTTT. The encoded protein is CASSASGVGNQPQHF.

V usage is TRBV12-3 or TRBV12-4 and J usage is TRBJ2-1; no firm D call. The CDR3 has 11 amino acids. The V gene lost 8 bases and the J gene lost 8 bases, with 10 bases spanning the gap. CDR3 DNA: TGTGCCAGCGTCCTAGTGGATGAGCAGTTCTTC. This translates into CASVLVDEQFF.

The V call is TRBV19, the J call TRBJ2-7; weak D call: TRBD2 (5 bases). The CDR3 consists of 18 residues. The V end was cut by 6 bases, the J end by 3 bases, with 27 bases between. Germline-derived CDR1 and CDR2 are LNHDA and SQIVND (reference sequence). The CDR3 reads CASSSTPPTAAGYYEQYF. The CDR3, as DNA: TGTGCCAGTAGCAGCACCCCCCCCACAGCGGCGGGTTACTACGAGCAGTACTTC. The variable domain in full, with the rest retrieved from reference TRBV19 and TRBJ2-7, is DGGITQSPKYLFRKEGQNVTLSCEQNLNHDAMYWYRQDPGQGLRLIYYSQIVNDFQKGDIAEGYSVSREKKESFPLTVTSAQKNPTAFYLCASSSTPPTAAGYYEQYFGPGTRLTVT.

V and J are TRBV2 and TRBJ2-7, with a possible D match to TRBD1 (6 bases). V was shortened by 0 bases and J by 2 bases, with 8 bases between the two germline ends. The length of the CDR3 is 14 residues. Germline assignment: CDR1 SNHLY and CDR2 FYNNEI. CDR3 in DNA: TGTGCCAGCAGTGAAGCGGGGGCCGCCTACGAGCAGTACTTC. This codes for CASSEAGAAYEQYF.

The chain recombines TRBV7-6 with TRBJ2-7, with 8 bases fitting TRBD2. Germline V gene data show CDR1 as SGHVS and CDR2 as FNYEAQ. Unmatched junction bases numbered 8, after V lost 4 bases and J lost 3 bases. The CDR3 covers 15 residues. The CDR3 region is CASSSTRTSFYEQYF. As DNA, the CDR3 is TGTGCCAGCAGCTCCACCCGGACTAGCTTCTACGAGCAGTACTTC.

The chain joins TRBV7-9 to TRBJ2-3; TRBD2 aligns across 10 bases. After removal of 5 bases from V and 0 bases from J, the junction contained 8 bases not matched to a gene. The CDR3 is made up of 17 amino acids. The V gene's germline CDR1 is SEHNR and CDR2 FQNEAQ (reference sequence). CDR3 region: CASSPSTSGASTDTQYF. Here the CDR3 DNA reads TGTGCCAGCAGCCCAAGTACTAGCGGGGCTAGCACAGATACGCAGTATTTT. Together with reference TRBV7-9 and TRBJ2-3, the CDR3 gives the full variable domain: DTGVSQNPRHKITKRGQNVTFRCDPISEHNRLYWYRQTLGQGPEFLTYFQNEAQLEKSRLLSDRFSAERPKGSFSTLEIQRTEQGDSAMYLCASSPSTSGASTDTQYFGPGTRLTVL.

The V call is TRBV21-1, the J call TRBJ2-3; the table names TRBD2, a call not compared with the DNA. TRBV21-1 is described as a pseudogene. This CDR3 has 15 residues. CDR3 bases: TGTGCCAGCCCAGTTCATTTGGGGAGCGCAGATACGCAGTATTTT. Translating gives CASPVHLGSADTQYF.

This chain joins TRBV10-1 and TRBJ2-3; 7 bases agree with TRBD2. V lost 6 bases and J lost 4; bases outside the gene matches: 4. The CDR3 contains 13 residues. The germline V gene encodes CDR1 WNHNN and CDR2 SYGVQD (reference sequence). The chain's CDR3 is CASSERGADTQYF. The CDR3 DNA sequence: TGCGCCAGCAGCGAGCGGGGTGCAGATACGCAGTATTTT.

The V gene is TRBV19, the J gene TRBJ2-5; 9 bases line up with TRBD1. The length of the CDR3 is 14 residues. Germline CDR1 reads LNHDA; CDR2 reads SQIVND (reference sequence). Germline trimming cut 4 bases from V and 5 bases from J; bases unmatched to any gene: 5. The chain's CDR3 is CASSTTGGGETQYF. The CDR3 DNA follows: TGTGCCAGTAGTACCACAGGGGGCGGGGAGACCCAGTACTTC.

The CDR3 is CASSSQGWYEQYF. The CDR3 region has the DNA TGTGCCAGCAGCTCCCAGGGGTGGTACGAGCAGTACTTC. V usage is TRBV7-2 and J usage is TRBJ2-7, with D perhaps matching TRBD1 (6 bases). The CDR3 runs 13 residues. With 4 bases removed from V and 4 bases from J, the gap between germline ends came to 11 bases. Germline CDR1 and CDR2: SGHTA and FQGNSA.

V is TRBV7-8 and J is TRBJ2-3; TRBD2 agrees at 8 bases. The CDR3 sequence is 14 residues long. Germline lookup yields CDR1 SGHVS and CDR2 FQNEAQ. The V gene end was trimmed by 1 base and the J gene end by 5 bases; junction bases not matched to a gene: 2. CDR3 DNA: TGTGCCAGCAGCTTAGGGCGGGGGGAAGATACGCAGTATTTT. Amino acids: CASSLGRGEDTQYF.

The chain couples TRBV28 to TRBJ2-2, with 8 bases aligning to TRBD2. Per germline, CDR1 MDHEN and CDR2 SYDVKM. CDR3 size: 16 residues. V was clipped by 6 bases and J by 2 bases; unmatched bases: 8. The CDR3 here is CASRKTGGGNTGELFF. CDR3 in DNA: TGTGCCAGCAGAAAAACCGGGGGGGGAAACACCGGGGAGCTGTTTTTT.

The genes are TRBV7-9 and TRBJ1-1; 7 nucleotides match TRBD1. This CDR3 contains 15 residues. CDR1 and CDR2 from the germline V gene are SEHNR and FQNEAQ (reference sequence). The trim removed 4 bases at V and 4 bases at J, leaving 9 bases unmatched. The chain's CDR3 is CASSYTGVLGTEAFF. The DNA for the CDR3 is TGTGCCAGCAGCTATACAGGGGTTCTGGGCACTGAAGCTTTCTTT. The entire variable domain, with the rest obtained from reference TRBV7-9 and TRBJ1-1, is as follows: DTGVSQNPRHKITKRGQNVTFRCDPISEHNRLYWYRQTLGQGPEFLTYFQNEAQLEKSRLLSDRFSAERPKGSFSTLEIQRTEQGDSAMYLCASSYTGVLGTEAFFGQGTRLTVV.

This rearrangement joins TRBV21-1 to TRBJ1-6. TRBV21-1 is marked as a pseudogene. CDR3 length: 16 residues. DNA for the CDR3: TGTGCCAGCAGCAAAGGGACTCGGTCGCTCAATTCACCCCTCCACTTT. Translating gives CASSKGTRSLNSPLHF.

This sequence joins TRBV9 and TRBJ2-2, with a weak D call TRBD2 (5 bases). The CDR3 totals 15 residues. Germline CDR1 SGDLS, CDR2 YYNGEE. V shed 1 base and J shed 7 bases, with 14 bases lying between them. CDR3 sequence (DNA): TGTGCCAGCAGCGTATTCGGGGTTTCGGACGGGGAGCTGTTTTTT. Its protein is CASSVFGVSDGELFF.

The CDR3 nucleotides read TGTGCCAGCAGTTCGGGGACAGGGGGCAACACCGGGGAGCTGTTTTTT. It specifies CASSSGTGGNTGELFF. V is TRBV27 and J is TRBJ2-2; 12 bases line up with TRBD1. Germline CDR1 MNHEY, CDR2 SMNVEV (reference sequence). The CDR3 is 16 amino acids. V lost 4 bases, J lost 2 bases, and 2 bases stayed unmatched.

V gene TRBV19 combines with J gene TRBJ1-1; the D is unclear. The germline V gene has CDR1 LNHDA and CDR2 SQIVND (reference sequence). Trimming took 0 bases from V and 2 from J, leaving 7 bases between them. The CDR3 sequence is 14 residues long. The CDR3: CASSIDLANTEAFF. The DNA for the CDR3 is TGTGCCAGTAGTATAGATCTGGCTAACACTGAAGCTTTCTTT.

This sequence joins TRBV5-1 and TRBJ2-1, with 7 bases fitting TRBD2. J lost 3 bases, V lost 0 bases, and 6 bases had no gene match. In germline, CDR1 is SGHRS, CDR2 YFSETQ. The CDR3 consists of 16 residues. The CDR3 sequence is CASSLEAGRDYNEQFF. The CDR3 nucleotides read TGCGCCAGCAGCTTGGAAGCGGGACGAGACTACAATGAGCAGTTCTTC.

The V call is TRBV5-8, the J call TRBJ2-1, with D possibly being TRBD1 (5 bases). V was cut by 4 bases and J by 1 base, with 12 bases left in between. CDR3 length: 15 amino acids. Germline assignment: CDR1 SGHTS and CDR2 YDEGEE. The CDR3 DNA follows: TGTGCCAGCAGCCCTCCCAGGGTTTCCTACAATGAGCAGTTCTTC. Amino acid sequence: CASSPPRVSYNEQFF.